This T cell receptor beta chain was sequenced in a study of regulatory T cells in long-lasting Graves disease. Overall study: Newly diagnosed Graves' patients took antithyroid drugs under 3 months.

A few counts support this clonotype. The CDR3 extends over 13 amino acids. CDR1 LNHDA and CDR2 SQIVND come from the germline V gene (reference sequence). The V end lost 3 bases, the J end lost 1 base, and 4 bases lay between the germline ends. HTBI primers from iRepertoire and Arm-PCR of CDR3 regions yielded the TCR beta libraries. Authors' analysis steps: Identified segments across samples numbered about 64 TRBV and roughly 15 TRBJ. TCRdb itself ran the multiplex PCR reads through MiXCR, one entry per CDR3 protein. TCRdb's processing, not the authors' own work, is the source of the V and J calls. Among about 530,000 distinct CDR3 sequences listed, roughly 15% were seen once. Documented time point: newly diagnosed GD, antithyroid drugs for less than 3 months. There was RNA extracted from PBMCs, and the TCR library was made from it. These data are also associated with another study on T cells in Graves' hyperthyroidism and ophthalmopathy. Per that study: The hyperthyroidism patients had all been newly diagnosed, and their disease duration was under 2 months. Their ages ranged from 18 to 65 years.

This chain connects TRBV19 to TRBJ1-5; D ambiguous. The starting material was peripheral blood mononuclear cells (PBMCs), obtained at new diagnosis, from a patient treated with antithyroid drugs. This clonotype originated in a woman aged 35-60 years with Graves disease. CDR3 residues: CASSIPSNQPQHF. The CDR3 DNA reads TGTGCCAGTAGTATTCCCAGCAATCAGCCCCAGCATTTT. The whole variable domain, filled in from reference TRBV19 and TRBJ1-5, reads DGGITQSPKYLFRKEGQNVTLSCEQNLNHDAMYWYRQDPGQGLRLIYYSQIVNDFQKGDIAEGYSVSREKKESFPLTVTSAQKNPTAFYLCASSIPSNQPQHFGDGTRLSIL.